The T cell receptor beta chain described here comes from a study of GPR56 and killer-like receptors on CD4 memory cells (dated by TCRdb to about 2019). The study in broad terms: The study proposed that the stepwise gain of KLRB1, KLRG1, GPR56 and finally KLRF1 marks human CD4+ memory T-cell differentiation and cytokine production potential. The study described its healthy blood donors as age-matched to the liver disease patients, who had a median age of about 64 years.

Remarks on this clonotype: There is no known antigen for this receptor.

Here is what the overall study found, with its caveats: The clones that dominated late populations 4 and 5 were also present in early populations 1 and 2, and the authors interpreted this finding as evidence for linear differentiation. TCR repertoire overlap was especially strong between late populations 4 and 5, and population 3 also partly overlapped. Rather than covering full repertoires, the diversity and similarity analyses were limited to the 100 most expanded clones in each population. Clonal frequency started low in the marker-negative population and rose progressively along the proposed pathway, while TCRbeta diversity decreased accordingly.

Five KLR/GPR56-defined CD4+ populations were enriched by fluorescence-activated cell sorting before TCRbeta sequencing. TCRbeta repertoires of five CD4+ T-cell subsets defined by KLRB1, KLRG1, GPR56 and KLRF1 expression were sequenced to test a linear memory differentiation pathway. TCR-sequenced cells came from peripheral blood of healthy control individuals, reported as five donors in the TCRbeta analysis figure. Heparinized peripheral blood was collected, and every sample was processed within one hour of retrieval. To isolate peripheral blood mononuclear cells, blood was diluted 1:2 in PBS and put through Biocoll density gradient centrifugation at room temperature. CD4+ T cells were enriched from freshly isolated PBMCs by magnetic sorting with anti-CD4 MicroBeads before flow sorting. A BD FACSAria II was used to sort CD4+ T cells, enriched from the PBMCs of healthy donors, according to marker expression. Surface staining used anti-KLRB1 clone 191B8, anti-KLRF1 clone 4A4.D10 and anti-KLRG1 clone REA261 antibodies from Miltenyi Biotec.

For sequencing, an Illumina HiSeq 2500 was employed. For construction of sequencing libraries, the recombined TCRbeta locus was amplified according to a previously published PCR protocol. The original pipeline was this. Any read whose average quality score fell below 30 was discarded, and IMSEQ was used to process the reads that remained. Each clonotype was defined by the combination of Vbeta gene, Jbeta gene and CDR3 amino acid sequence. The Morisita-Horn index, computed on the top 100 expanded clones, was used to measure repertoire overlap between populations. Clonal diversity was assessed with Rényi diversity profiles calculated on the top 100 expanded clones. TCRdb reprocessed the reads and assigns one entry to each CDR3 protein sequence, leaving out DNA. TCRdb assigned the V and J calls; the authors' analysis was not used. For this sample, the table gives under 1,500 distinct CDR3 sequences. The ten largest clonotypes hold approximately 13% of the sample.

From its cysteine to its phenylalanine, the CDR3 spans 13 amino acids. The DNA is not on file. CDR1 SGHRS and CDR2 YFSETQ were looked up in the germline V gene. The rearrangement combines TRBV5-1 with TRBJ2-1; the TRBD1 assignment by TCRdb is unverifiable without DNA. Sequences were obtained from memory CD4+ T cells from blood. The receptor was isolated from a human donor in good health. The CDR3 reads CASSWQGINEQFF.